This T cell receptor (beta chain) comes out of a study of blood T cell repertoires in COVID-19. Overall study context: The United States, Italy and Spain provided the acute and convalescent COVID-19 samples.

In the original workflow: Amplification of reference gene primers provided the estimated nucleated cell counts. Sequencing was performed with immunoSEQ multiplex PCR; in TCRdb, only in-frame clones are kept and a portion is missing. The DNA gave D and trimming, while V, J and clone size come from that table. The data show 140,000 to 150,000 clones, 88% seen once. The sequence was obtained from a human donor in a cohort sampled during active COVID-19. The sequenced sample consisted of peripheral blood.

The CDR3 DNA reads TGTGCCACCCGATTAGGGGCCACCTACGAGCAGTACTTC. Its protein product is CATRLGATYEQYF. The J gene is TRBJ2-7, the V gene TRBV27; possibly TRBD1 for D (5 bases). Germline-derived CDR1 and CDR2 are MNHEY and SMNVEV (reference sequence). The CDR3 is 13 residues long. V was trimmed by 10 bases and J by 2 bases, leaving 15 bases between them.